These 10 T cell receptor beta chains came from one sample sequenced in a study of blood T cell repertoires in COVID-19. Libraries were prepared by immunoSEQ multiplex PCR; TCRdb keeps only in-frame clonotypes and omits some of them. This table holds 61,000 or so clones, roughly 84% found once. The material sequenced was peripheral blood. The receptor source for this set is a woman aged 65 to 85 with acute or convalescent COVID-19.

The CDR3 reads CASSLGGGQETQYF. CDR3 in DNA: TGCGCCAGCAGCTTGGGAGGGGGACAAGAGACCCAGTACTTC. This rearrangement joins TRBV4-3 to TRBJ2-5; D possibly corresponds to TRBD2 (7 bases). V dropped 5 bases and J dropped 2 bases, with 12 bases sitting between them. CDR3 length equals 14 residues. CDR1 is LGHNA and CDR2 is YSLEER in the germline V gene.

The CDR3 bases are TGTGCCAGCAGTTGGACAAGGACAGATACGCAGTATTTT. It translates to CASSWTRTDTQYF. This rearrangement joins TRBV12-3 or TRBV12-4 to TRBJ2-3; maybe TRBD1 (5 bases). V was trimmed by 4 bases and J by 3 bases, leaving 8 bases between them. The CDR3 runs 13 residues.

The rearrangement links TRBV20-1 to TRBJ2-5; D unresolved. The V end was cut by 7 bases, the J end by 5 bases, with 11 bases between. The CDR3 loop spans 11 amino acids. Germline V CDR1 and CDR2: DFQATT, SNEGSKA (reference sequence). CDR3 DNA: TGCAGTGGGAGTTCCCGGGAGACCCAGTACTTC. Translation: CSGSSRETQYF.

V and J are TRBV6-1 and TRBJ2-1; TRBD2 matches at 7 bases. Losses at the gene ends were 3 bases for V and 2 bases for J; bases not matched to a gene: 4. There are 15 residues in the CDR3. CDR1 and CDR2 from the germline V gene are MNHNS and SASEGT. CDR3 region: CASSERGLAYNEQFF. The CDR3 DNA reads TGTGCCAGCAGTGAGAGAGGACTAGCCTACAATGAGCAGTTCTTC.

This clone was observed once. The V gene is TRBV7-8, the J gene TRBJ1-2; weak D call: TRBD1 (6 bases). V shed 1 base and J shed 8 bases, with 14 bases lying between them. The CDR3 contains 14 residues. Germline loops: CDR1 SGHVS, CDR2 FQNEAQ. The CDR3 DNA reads TGTGCCAGCAGCTTAGGGACAGCGGCAGGGGGCTACACCTTC. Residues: CASSLGTAAGGYTF.

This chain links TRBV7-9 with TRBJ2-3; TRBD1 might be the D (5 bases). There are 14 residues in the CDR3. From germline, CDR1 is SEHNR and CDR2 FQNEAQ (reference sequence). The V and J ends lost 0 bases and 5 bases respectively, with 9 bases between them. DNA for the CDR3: TGTGCCAGCAGCTTAGCGGGGCCGGAAGATACGCAGTATTTT. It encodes CASSLAGPEDTQYF.

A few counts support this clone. CDR3 bases: TGTGCCAGCAGCCCCGGGACTAGCGGGGTTCGGGCCGGGGAGACCCAGTACTTC. As protein: CASSPGTSGVRAGETQYF. The gene calls are TRBV7-9 and TRBJ2-5; 13 positions match TRBD2. The CDR3 contains 18 residues. Germline V gene sequence: CDR1 SEHNR, CDR2 FQNEAQ (reference sequence). Trimming took 5 bases from V and 5 from J; bases not matched to a gene: 14.

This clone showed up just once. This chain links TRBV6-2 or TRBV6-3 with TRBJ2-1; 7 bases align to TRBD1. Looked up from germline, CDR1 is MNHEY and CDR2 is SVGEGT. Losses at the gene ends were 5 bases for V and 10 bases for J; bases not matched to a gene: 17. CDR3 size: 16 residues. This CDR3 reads CASSPLGGRGVGEQFF. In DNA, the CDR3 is TGTGCCAGCAGTCCCCTAGGGGGCCGGGGAGTTGGGGAGCAGTTCTTC.

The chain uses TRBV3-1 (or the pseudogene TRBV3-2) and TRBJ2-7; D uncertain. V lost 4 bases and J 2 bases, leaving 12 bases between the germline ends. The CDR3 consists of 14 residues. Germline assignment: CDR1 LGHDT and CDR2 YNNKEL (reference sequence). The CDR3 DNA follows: TGTGCCAGCAGCCCTCTTGGCAATACCTACGAGCAGTACTTC. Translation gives CASSPLGNTYEQYF.

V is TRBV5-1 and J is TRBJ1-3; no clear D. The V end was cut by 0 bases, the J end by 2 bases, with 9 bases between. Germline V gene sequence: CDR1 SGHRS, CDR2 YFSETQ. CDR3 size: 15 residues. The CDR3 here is CASSLGRETGNTIYF. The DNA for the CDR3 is TGCGCCAGCAGCTTGGGCCGGGAGACTGGAAACACCATATATTTT.